The rows below give T cell receptor beta chains drawn from one sample of a study of T cell responses to AZD1222 COVID-19 vaccine. Sequenced by immunoSEQ multiplex PCR; TCRdb stores in-frame clones only, minus some. The sample includes about 130,000 clones, about 90% seen only once; the top ten take roughly 10%. The sequencing used peripheral blood, collected on day 0 of AZD1222 vaccination. Source of these receptors: an adult in good health. Each CDR3 is given with its conserved first and last residue. A D gene is named only where the DNA matches it firmly. Expanded clones are given a class, and other clones once, few, many or no size at all.

V gene: TRBV5-1
D gene: TRBD1
clone size: .
J gene: TRBJ1-1
CDR3 DNA: TGCGCCAGCAGCACGACAGGGGGCACTGAAGCTTTCTTT
CDR3 protein: CASSTTGGTEAFF

V gene: TRBV27
D gene: .
clone size: .
J gene: TRBJ2-7
CDR3 DNA: TGTGCCAGCAGTCAACGGCTCTCCTACGAGCAGTACTTC
CDR3 protein: CASSQRLSYEQYF

V gene: TRBV11-2
D gene: .
clone size: .
J gene: TRBJ1-1
CDR3 DNA: TGTGCCAGCAGCTTCAAAGGGGGAAGAGGAACTGAAGCTTTCTTT
CDR3 protein: CASSFKGGRGTEAFF

V gene: TRBV4-2
D gene: .
clone size: .
J gene: TRBJ2-1
CDR3 DNA: TGTGCCAGCAGCCCCTGGGGGAATCTTGCAAACCGTTACAATGAGCAGTTCTTC
CDR3 protein: CASSPWGNLANRYNEQFF

V gene: TRBV28
D gene: TRBD1
clone size: .
J gene: TRBJ1-6
CDR3 DNA: TGTGCCAGCAGTTTAATACAGGGGGCCTTAGGGTCACCCCTCCACTTT
CDR3 protein: CASSLIQGALGSPLHF

V gene: TRBV6-6
D gene: TRBD1
clone size: .
J gene: TRBJ1-2
CDR3 DNA: TGTGCCAGCAGCCCGGACAGGGACTCTAACTATGGCTACACCTTC
CDR3 protein: CASSPDRDSNYGYTF

V gene: TRBV5-1
D gene: .
clone size: .
J gene: TRBJ2-7
CDR3 DNA: TGCGCCAGCAGCTTAGCGGGCTCCTACGAGCAGTACTTC
CDR3 protein: CASSLAGSYEQYF

V gene: TRBV10-3
D gene: .
clone size: few
J gene: TRBJ2-7
CDR3 DNA: TGTGCCATCAGTGAGTCGACGCAGGTAGGGGATTACGAGCAGTACTTC
CDR3 protein: CAISESTQVGDYEQYF

V gene: TRBV3-1/TRBV3-2
D gene: .
clone size: .
J gene: TRBJ1-3
CDR3 DNA: TGTGCCAGCAGCCAATATACACAGGGAACTCCTGGAAACACCATATATTTT
CDR3 protein: CASSQYTQGTPGNTIYF

V gene: TRBV28
D gene: .
clone size: .
J gene: TRBJ2-7
CDR3 DNA: TGTGCCAGCAGTTTCGGGATCTCCTACGAGCAGTACTTC
CDR3 protein: CASSFGISYEQYF

V gene: TRBV18
D gene: TRBD1
clone size: .
J gene: TRBJ1-4
CDR3 DNA: TGTGCCAGCTCAAAGACAGGGATTGCAACTAATGAAAAACTGTTTTTT
CDR3 protein: CASSKTGIATNEKLFF

V gene: TRBV28
D gene: .
clone size: once
J gene: TRBJ2-7
CDR3 DNA: TGTGCCAGCAGTGGTAGGCAGGGACCCTACGAGCAGTACTTC
CDR3 protein: CASSGRQGPYEQYF

V gene: TRBV19
D gene: .
clone size: .
J gene: TRBJ2-2
CDR3 DNA: TGTGCCAGTACCCTGGACTGGGGTGGCGGGGAGCTGTTTTTT
CDR3 protein: CASTLDWGGGELFF

V gene: TRBV27
D gene: TRBD2
clone size: .
J gene: TRBJ2-7
CDR3 DNA: TGTGCCAGCAGTCCTGCAGCGGGGGGCCTGATGGGGGAGCAGTACTTC
CDR3 protein: CASSPAAGGLMGEQYF

V gene: TRBV19
D gene: TRBD1
clone size: .
J gene: TRBJ1-1
CDR3 DNA: TGTGCCAGTAGCTGGACAGGGTTGAACACTGAAGCTTTCTTT
CDR3 protein: CASSWTGLNTEAFF

V gene: TRBV4-1
D gene: TRBD1
clone size: .
J gene: TRBJ1-2
CDR3 DNA: TGCGCCAGCACCCCATCCGGGACAGGGATCGTTCACTATGGCTACACCTTC
CDR3 protein: CASTPSGTGIVHYGYTF

V gene: TRBV4-1
D gene: .
clone size: once
J gene: TRBJ1-1
CDR3 DNA: TGCGCCAGCAGCCAAGCAGGGCTGAACACTGAAGCTTTCTTT
CDR3 protein: CASSQAGLNTEAFF

V gene: TRBV6-2/TRBV6-3
D gene: .
clone size: .
J gene: TRBJ2-4
CDR3 DNA: TGTGCCAGCAGTTACCAGGGGAGTATGGACATTCAGTACTTC
CDR3 protein: CASSYQGSMDIQYF

V gene: TRBV5-5
D gene: .
clone size: .
J gene: TRBJ1-2
CDR3 DNA: TGTGCCAGCAGCTTGGAGGGGAGACGACTTGGGGGCTACACCTTC
CDR3 protein: CASSLEGRRLGGYTF

V gene: TRBV27
D gene: TRBD2
clone size: .
J gene: TRBJ2-1
CDR3 DNA: TGTGCCAGCAGACTAGCGGAGTTTTACAATGAGCAGTTCTTC
CDR3 protein: CASRLAEFYNEQFF

V gene: TRBV20-1
D gene: TRBD2
clone size: .
J gene: TRBJ2-1
CDR3 DNA: TGCAGTGCTAGTGCAAGCGGGAGGGATGAGCAGTTCTTC
CDR3 protein: CSASASGRDEQFF

V gene: TRBV6-2/TRBV6-3
D gene: .
clone size: .
J gene: TRBJ1-5
CDR3 DNA: TGTGCCAGCAGTTACTCGATGGCTGCAGGGCAAAGCAATCAGCCCCAGCATTTT
CDR3 protein: CASSYSMAAGQSNQPQHF

V gene: TRBV12-3/TRBV12-4
D gene: .
clone size: .
J gene: TRBJ2-2
CDR3 DNA: TGTGCCAGCAGTTTCAACCCTACCGGGGAGCTGTTTTTT
CDR3 protein: CASSFNPTGELFF

V gene: TRBV4-1
D gene: .
clone size: few
J gene: TRBJ1-2
CDR3 DNA: TGCGCCAGCAGCCAAGATCTAGCAACCAACTATGGCTACACCTTC
CDR3 protein: CASSQDLATNYGYTF

V gene: TRBV28
D gene: .
clone size: .
J gene: TRBJ1-4
CDR3 DNA: TGTGCCAGCAGACTCAGGGGCGCGGCTAATGAAAAACTGTTTTTT
CDR3 protein: CASRLRGAANEKLFF

V gene: TRBV4-3
D gene: .
clone size: .
J gene: TRBJ2-7
CDR3 DNA: TGCGCCAGCAGCGTGGGACAATCTACCTACGAGCAGTACTTC
CDR3 protein: CASSVGQSTYEQYF

V gene: TRBV19
D gene: .
clone size: .
J gene: TRBJ1-5
CDR3 DNA: TGTGCCAGTAGTGGAGCCGGTAGGACAGTCAATCAGCCCCAGCATTTT
CDR3 protein: CASSGAGRTVNQPQHF

V gene: TRBV6-8
D gene: .
clone size: .
J gene: TRBJ2-7
CDR3 DNA: TGTGCCAGCAGTTATCCCCGTAGGAGCTCCTACGAGCAGTACTTC
CDR3 protein: CASSYPRRSSYEQYF

V gene: TRBV28
D gene: .
clone size: once
J gene: TRBJ2-7
CDR3 DNA: TGTGCCAGCAGCCGGACCTGGGATCTCTCCTACGAGCAGTACTTC
CDR3 protein: CASSRTWDLSYEQYF

V gene: TRBV30
D gene: .
clone size: .
J gene: TRBJ2-5
CDR3 DNA: TGTGCCTGGAGTGAGAGGGTGGAAGAGACCCAGTACTTC
CDR3 protein: CAWSERVEETQYF

V gene: TRBV30
D gene: .
clone size: few
J gene: TRBJ1-2
CDR3 DNA: TGTGCCTTTAACCTCCGGGACGTTCGCTTGGGTGGCTACACCTTC
CDR3 protein: CAFNLRDVRLGGYTF

V gene: TRBV2
D gene: .
clone size: once
J gene: TRBJ2-1
CDR3 DNA: TGTGCCAGCAGTGAAATGGAAGGGTATGGTGAGCAGTTCTTC
CDR3 protein: CASSEMEGYGEQFF

V gene: TRBV9
D gene: TRBD1
clone size: .
J gene: TRBJ2-1
CDR3 DNA: TGTGCCAGCAGCGTAGGAGGGACAGGGACCTACAATGAGCAGTTCTTC
CDR3 protein: CASSVGGTGTYNEQFF

V gene: TRBV15
D gene: .
clone size: .
J gene: TRBJ2-1
CDR3 DNA: TGTGCCACCAGCAGGGCTGGTATTTACAATGAGCAGTTCTTC
CDR3 protein: CATSRAGIYNEQFF

V gene: TRBV2
D gene: .
clone size: .
J gene: TRBJ2-1
CDR3 DNA: TGTGCCAGCAGTTTCATTCGGTTGTCCTACAATGAGCAGTTCTTC
CDR3 protein: CASSFIRLSYNEQFF

V gene: TRBV19
D gene: .
clone size: .
J gene: TRBJ2-1
CDR3 DNA: TGTGCCAGTAGTATTGGGGGCGCGTACAATGAGCAGTTCTTC
CDR3 protein: CASSIGGAYNEQFF

V gene: TRBV7-2
D gene: TRBD2
clone size: .
J gene: TRBJ2-1
CDR3 DNA: TGTGCCAGCAGCTTGCTAGCGGGAGGGGGTAATGAGCAGTTCTTC
CDR3 protein: CASSLLAGGGNEQFF

V gene: TRBV7-2
D gene: .
clone size: .
J gene: TRBJ2-7
CDR3 DNA: TGTGCCAGCAACCAGGAGGACGAGCAGTACTTC
CDR3 protein: CASNQEDEQYF

V gene: TRBV6-5
D gene: .
clone size: .
J gene: TRBJ1-1
CDR3 DNA: TGTGGATCACAGGAGAACACTGAAGCTTTCTTT
CDR3 protein: CGSQENTEAFF

V gene: TRBV6-1
D gene: TRBD1
clone size: .
J gene: TRBJ2-6
CDR3 DNA: TGTGCCAGCAGTGGCGGCCAGACAGGGGCTTTCTCTGGGGCCAACGTCCTGACTTTC
CDR3 protein: CASSGGQTGAFSGANVLTF

V gene: TRBV7-3
D gene: TRBD1
clone size: once
J gene: TRBJ1-1
CDR3 DNA: TGTGCCAGCAGCCCACAACAGGGGAGGAACACTGAAGCTTTCTTT
CDR3 protein: CASSPQQGRNTEAFF

V gene: TRBV19
D gene: .
clone size: .
J gene: TRBJ2-6
CDR3 DNA: TGTGCCAGTAGTATAGGCCGGGGGACCGGGGCCAACGTCCTGACTTTC
CDR3 protein: CASSIGRGTGANVLTF

V gene: TRBV29-1
D gene: .
clone size: .
J gene: TRBJ1-1
CDR3 DNA: TGCAGCGTTGGAGGAGAACAAGCTTTCTTT
CDR3 protein: CSVGGEQAFF

V gene: TRBV3-1/TRBV3-2
D gene: TRBD1
clone size: .
J gene: TRBJ1-2
CDR3 DNA: TGTGCCAGCAGCCAAGATCTATTTGGGGAGGGGGCAGGATTTAAGGATGGCTACACCTTC
CDR3 protein: CASSQDLFGEGAGFKDGYTF

V gene: TRBV13
D gene: .
clone size: .
J gene: TRBJ2-1
CDR3 DNA: TGTGCCAGCAGCTTATCTCCGAGGAATGAGCAGTTCTTC
CDR3 protein: CASSLSPRNEQFF

V gene: TRBV11-2
D gene: .
clone size: .
J gene: TRBJ2-5
CDR3 DNA: TGTGCCAGCAGCCTAGCTTTGGGCAGGGGAGGCCAAGAGACCCAGTACTTC
CDR3 protein: CASSLALGRGGQETQYF

V gene: TRBV13
D gene: .
clone size: .
J gene: TRBJ1-6
CDR3 DNA: TGTGCCAGCAGCTTAGGCAGGTCCTATAATTCACCCCTCCACTTT
CDR3 protein: CASSLGRSYNSPLHF

V gene: TRBV7-9
D gene: TRBD1
clone size: .
J gene: TRBJ1-5
CDR3 DNA: TGTGCCAGCAGCCCCACAGGGGGCATTGGCAATCAGCCCCAGCATTTT
CDR3 protein: CASSPTGGIGNQPQHF

V gene: TRBV10-3
D gene: TRBD2
clone size: .
J gene: TRBJ2-1
CDR3 DNA: TGTGCCATCAGTGAGATTAGCGGGGGGACCAATGAGCAGTTCTTC
CDR3 protein: CAISEISGGTNEQFF

V gene: TRBV6-1
D gene: TRBD2
clone size: .
J gene: TRBJ2-7
CDR3 DNA: TGTGCCAGCAGTGTACAAAGCGGGAGATCGAGCTACGAGCAGTACTTC
CDR3 protein: CASSVQSGRSSYEQYF

V gene: TRBV5-6
D gene: TRBD1
clone size: .
J gene: TRBJ1-2
CDR3 DNA: TGTGCCAGCAGCTCTAGACAGGGCCATGGCTACACCTTC
CDR3 protein: CASSSRQGHGYTF

V gene: TRBV12-3/TRBV12-4
D gene: TRBD1
clone size: .
J gene: TRBJ1-2
CDR3 DNA: TGTGCCAGCAGCCCGACAGGGGATGGCTACACCTTC
CDR3 protein: CASSPTGDGYTF

V gene: TRBV28
D gene: .
clone size: .
J gene: TRBJ2-7
CDR3 DNA: TGTGCCAGCAGTTTTACAGGGACAAATATCTACGAGCAGTACTTC
CDR3 protein: CASSFTGTNIYEQYF

V gene: TRBV5-1
D gene: TRBD1
clone size: few
J gene: TRBJ1-2
CDR3 DNA: TGCGCCAGCAGCCCTGGACAGGGGAACTATGGCTACACCTTC
CDR3 protein: CASSPGQGNYGYTF